This is a list of T cell receptor beta chains from one sample in a study of blood T cell repertoires in COVID-19. Here immunoSEQ multiplex PCR was the method, and the copy in TCRdb shows in-frame clones only, minus some. This table has 150,000 to 200,000 clones, 86% appearing once. The source material was peripheral blood. Source of these receptors: a woman in her sixties with COVID-19, enrolled during active disease. The CDR3 runs from the conserved cysteine through the conserved F or W. Each record gives: V gene, J gene, CDR3 protein.

>TRBV30|TRBJ2-1
CAWSVGTSGSWEQFF
>TRBV4-3|TRBJ2-3
CASSQGQGFLGGKDTQYF
>TRBV2|TRBJ2-5
CASSEAWTSGETQYF
>TRBV4-2|TRBJ2-1
CASSWSGEYNEQFF
>TRBV24-1|TRBJ2-1
CATSDRTGGHNEQFF
>TRBV20-1|TRBJ1-5
CSASAPGTGALGPQHF
>TRBV11-2|TRBJ2-7
CASSLLTGTSYEQYF
>TRBV12-3/TRBV12-4|TRBJ1-6
CASSFREGSPLHF
>TRBV30|TRBJ1-4
CAWSRTGRVEKLFF
>TRBV7-2|TRBJ2-7
CASSRTAPSYEQYF
>TRBV6-2/TRBV6-3|TRBJ1-5
CASSYSRWRGVDQPQHF
>TRBV5-4|TRBJ1-2
CASSSGRGADYGYTF
>TRBV5-1|TRBJ1-5
CASSPGQGIREPQHF
>TRBV10-3|TRBJ2-6
CAISERGGGANVLTF
>TRBV24-1|TRBJ2-7
CATSDAGTGLYEQYF
>TRBV10-3|TRBJ2-7
CAISDPGTREQYF
>TRBV7-2|TRBJ1-1
CASSPGGYGTEAFF
>TRBV5-1|TRBJ2-5
CASSGGLAGEVETQYF
>TRBV11-2|TRBJ2-3
CASSTLVGDLMGMDTQYF
>TRBV30|TRBJ1-3
CAWRTFPGNTIYF
>TRBV19|TRBJ2-1
CASTSSGLLIF
>TRBV3-1/TRBV3-2|TRBJ1-2
CASSQDKVGPGEFKPYGYTF